The clone carrying this TCR beta chain occurred once. This specimen comes from a study of blood T cell repertoires in COVID-19. Study-level information: Acute and convalescent COVID-19 samples came from the United States, Italy and Spain.

Method: immunoSEQ multiplex PCR; TCRdb's copy keeps in-frame clones and lacks some. This table has about 210,000 clones, around 87% appearing once. V lost 5 bases and J lost 11, with 19 bases in between. There are 14 residues in the CDR3. Germline assignment: CDR1 SGDLS and CDR2 YYNGEE. The source material was PBMCs or T cells enriched from blood (not recorded which). The clonotype comes from a man in his thirties or forties in a cohort exposed to, infected with or recovered from COVID-19 (not recorded which). J is TRBJ1-4 and V is TRBV9; perhaps TRBD1 as D (6 bases). DNA of the CDR3: TGTGCCAGCAGTGGGGCCGCGGGGGCGGGGAAACTGTTTTTT. Encoded protein: CASSGAAGAGKLFF.